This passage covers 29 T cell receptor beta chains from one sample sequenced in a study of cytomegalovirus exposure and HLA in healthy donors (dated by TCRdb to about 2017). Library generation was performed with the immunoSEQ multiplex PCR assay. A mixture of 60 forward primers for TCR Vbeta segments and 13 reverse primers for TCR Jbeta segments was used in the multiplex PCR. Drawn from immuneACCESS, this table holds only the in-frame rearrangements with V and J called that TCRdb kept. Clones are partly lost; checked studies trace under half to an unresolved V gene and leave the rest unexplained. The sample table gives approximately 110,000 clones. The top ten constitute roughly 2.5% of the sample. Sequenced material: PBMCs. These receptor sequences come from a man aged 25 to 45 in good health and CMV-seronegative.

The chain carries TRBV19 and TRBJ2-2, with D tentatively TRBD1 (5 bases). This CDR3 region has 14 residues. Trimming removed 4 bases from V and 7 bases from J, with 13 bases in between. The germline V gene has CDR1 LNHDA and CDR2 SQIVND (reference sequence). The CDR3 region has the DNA TGTGCCAGTAGTAAGGGGATTGTTAGCGGGGAGCTGTTTTTT. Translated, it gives CASSKGIVSGELFF.

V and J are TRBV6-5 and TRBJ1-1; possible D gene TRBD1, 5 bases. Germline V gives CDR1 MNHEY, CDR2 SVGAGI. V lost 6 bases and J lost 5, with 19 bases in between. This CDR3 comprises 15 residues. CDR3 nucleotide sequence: TGTGCCAGCAGAGTTACTGGCGGGACCCCTACTGAAGCTTTCTTT. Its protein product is CASRVTGGTPTEAFF.

CDR3: CASSELTSGRIRGQETQYF. In DNA, the CDR3 is TGCGCCAGCAGTGAGCTAACTAGCGGGAGAATAAGGGGTCAAGAGACCCAGTACTTC. The chain joins TRBV10-1 to TRBJ2-5, with TRBD2 matching over 11 bases. Germline V gene data show CDR1 as WNHNN and CDR2 as SYGVQD (reference sequence). V lost 2 bases, J lost 2 bases, and 13 bases stayed unmatched. CDR3 size: 19 residues.

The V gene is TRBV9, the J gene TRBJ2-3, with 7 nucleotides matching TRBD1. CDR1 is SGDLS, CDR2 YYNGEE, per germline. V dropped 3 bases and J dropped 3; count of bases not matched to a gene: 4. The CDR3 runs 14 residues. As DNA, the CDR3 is TGTGCCAGCAGCGAACGGGGACAGACAGATACGCAGTATTTT. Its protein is CASSERGQTDTQYF.

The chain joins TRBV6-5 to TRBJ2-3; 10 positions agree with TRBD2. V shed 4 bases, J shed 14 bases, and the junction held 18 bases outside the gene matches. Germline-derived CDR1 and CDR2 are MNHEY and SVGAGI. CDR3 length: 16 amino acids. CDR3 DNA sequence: TGTGCCAGCAGTTCCCTAGCGGGGGTGCCTATCGTGAAAATGTATTTT. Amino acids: CASSSLAGVPIVKMYF.

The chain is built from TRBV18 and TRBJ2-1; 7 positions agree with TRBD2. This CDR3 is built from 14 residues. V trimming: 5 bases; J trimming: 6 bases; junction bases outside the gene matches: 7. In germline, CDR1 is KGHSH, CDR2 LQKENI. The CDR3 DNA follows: TGTGCCAGCTCAGGGGACTACACCGTCAATGAGCAGTTCTTC. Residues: CASSGDYTVNEQFF. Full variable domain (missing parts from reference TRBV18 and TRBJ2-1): NAGVMQNPRHLVRRRGQEARLRCSPMKGHSHVYWYRQLPEEGLKFMVYLQKENIIDESGMPKERFSAEFPKEGPSILRIQQVVRGDSAAYFCASSGDYTVNEQFFGPGTRLTVL.

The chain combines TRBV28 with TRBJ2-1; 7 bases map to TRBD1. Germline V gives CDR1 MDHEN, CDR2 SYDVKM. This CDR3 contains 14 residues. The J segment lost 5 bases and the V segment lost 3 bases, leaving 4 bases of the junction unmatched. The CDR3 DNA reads TGTGCCAGCAGTTTGACAGGGCGGGACAATGAGCAGTTCTTC. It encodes CASSLTGRDNEQFF.

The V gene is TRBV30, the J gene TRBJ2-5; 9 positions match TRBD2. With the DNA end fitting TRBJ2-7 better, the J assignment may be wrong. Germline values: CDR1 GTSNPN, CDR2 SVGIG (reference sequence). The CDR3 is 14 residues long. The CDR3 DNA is TGTGCCTGGAGTGTAGCGGGAGGCCGCTACGAGCAGTACTTC. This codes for CAWSVAGGRYEQYF.

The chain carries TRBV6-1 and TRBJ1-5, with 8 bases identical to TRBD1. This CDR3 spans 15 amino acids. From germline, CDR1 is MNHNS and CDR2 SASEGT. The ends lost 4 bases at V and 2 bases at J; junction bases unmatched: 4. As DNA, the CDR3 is TGTGCCAGCAGTGGAGGACAGGGCGGCAATCAGCCCCAGCATTTT. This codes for CASSGGQGGNQPQHF.

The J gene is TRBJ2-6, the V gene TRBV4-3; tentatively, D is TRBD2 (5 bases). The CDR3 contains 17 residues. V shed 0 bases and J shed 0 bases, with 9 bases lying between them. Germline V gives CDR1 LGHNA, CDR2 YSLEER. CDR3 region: CASSQDIGGSGANVLTF. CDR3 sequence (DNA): TGCGCCAGCAGCCAAGATATCGGAGGCTCTGGGGCCAACGTCCTGACTTTC.

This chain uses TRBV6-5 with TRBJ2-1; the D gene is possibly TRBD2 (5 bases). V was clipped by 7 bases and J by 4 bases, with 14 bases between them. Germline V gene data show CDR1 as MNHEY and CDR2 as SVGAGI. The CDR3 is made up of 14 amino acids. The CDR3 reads CASNPHTRYNEQFF. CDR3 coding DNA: TGTGCCAGCAACCCTCATACTAGGTACAATGAGCAGTTCTTC.

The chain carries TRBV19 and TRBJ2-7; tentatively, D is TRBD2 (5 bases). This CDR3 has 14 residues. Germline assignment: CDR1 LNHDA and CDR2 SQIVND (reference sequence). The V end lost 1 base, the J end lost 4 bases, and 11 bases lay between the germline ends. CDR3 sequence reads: CASSIGSPGYEQYF. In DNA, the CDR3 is TGTGCCAGTAGTATAGGGTCCCCGGGGTACGAGCAGTACTTC.

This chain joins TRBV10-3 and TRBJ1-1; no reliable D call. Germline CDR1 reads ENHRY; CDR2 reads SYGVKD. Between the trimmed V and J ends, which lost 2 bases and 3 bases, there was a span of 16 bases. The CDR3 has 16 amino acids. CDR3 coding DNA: TGTGCCATCAGTGAGCCGAGGGAGGCGCATTACACTGAAGCTTTCTTT. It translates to CAISEPREAHYTEAFF.

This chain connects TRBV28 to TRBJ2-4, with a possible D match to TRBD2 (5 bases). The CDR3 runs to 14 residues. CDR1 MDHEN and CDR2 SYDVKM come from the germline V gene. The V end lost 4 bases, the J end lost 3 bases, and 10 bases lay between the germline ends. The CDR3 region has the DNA TGTGCCAGCAGTTCGGTGGAGGTCAAAAACATTCAGTACTTC. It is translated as CASSSVEVKNIQYF.

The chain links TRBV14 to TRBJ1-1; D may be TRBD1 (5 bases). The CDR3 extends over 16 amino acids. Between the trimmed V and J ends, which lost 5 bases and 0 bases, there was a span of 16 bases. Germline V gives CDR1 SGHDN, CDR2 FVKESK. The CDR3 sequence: CASSLYVDTMNTEAFF. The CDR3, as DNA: TGTGCCAGCAGCTTGTATGTGGACACCATGAACACTGAAGCTTTCTTT.

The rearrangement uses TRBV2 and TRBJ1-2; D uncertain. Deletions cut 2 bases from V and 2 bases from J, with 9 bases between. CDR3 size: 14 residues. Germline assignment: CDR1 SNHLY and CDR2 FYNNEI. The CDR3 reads CASSELARNYGYTF. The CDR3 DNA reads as TGTGCCAGCAGTGAATTGGCCCGAAACTATGGCTACACCTTC.

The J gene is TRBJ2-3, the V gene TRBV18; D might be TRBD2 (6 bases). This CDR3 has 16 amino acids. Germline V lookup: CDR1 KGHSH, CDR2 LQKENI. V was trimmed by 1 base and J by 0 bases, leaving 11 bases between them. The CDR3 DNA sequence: TGTGCCAGCTCACCACTAGCGGCCTTTAGCACAGATACGCAGTATTTT. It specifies CASSPLAAFSTDTQYF.

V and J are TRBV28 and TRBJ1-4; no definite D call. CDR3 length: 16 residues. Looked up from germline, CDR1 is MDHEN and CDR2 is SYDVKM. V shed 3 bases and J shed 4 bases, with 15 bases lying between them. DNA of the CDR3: TGTGCCAGCAGTTTTACAATTTGGCTTAATAATGAAAAACTGTTTTTT. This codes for CASSFTIWLNNEKLFF.

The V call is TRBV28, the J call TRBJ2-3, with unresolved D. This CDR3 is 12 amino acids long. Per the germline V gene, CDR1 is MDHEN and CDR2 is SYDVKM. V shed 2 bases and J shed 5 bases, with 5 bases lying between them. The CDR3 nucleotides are TGTGCCAGCAGTTTAATCCTAGATACGCAGTATTTT. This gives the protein CASSLILDTQYF.

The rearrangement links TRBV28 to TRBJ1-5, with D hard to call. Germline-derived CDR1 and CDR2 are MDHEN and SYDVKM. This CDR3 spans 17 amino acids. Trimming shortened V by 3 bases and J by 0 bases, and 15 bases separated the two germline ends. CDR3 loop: CASSFTSYKGSNQPQHF. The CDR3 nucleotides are TGTGCCAGCAGTTTTACTAGTTACAAGGGTAGCAATCAGCCCCAGCATTTT.

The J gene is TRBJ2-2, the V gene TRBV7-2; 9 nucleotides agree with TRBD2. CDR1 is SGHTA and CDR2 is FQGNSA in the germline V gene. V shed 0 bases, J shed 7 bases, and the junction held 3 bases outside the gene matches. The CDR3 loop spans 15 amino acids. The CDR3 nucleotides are TGTGCCAGCAGCTTAGCTAGCGGGAGTGGCGGGGAGCTGTTTTTT. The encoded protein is CASSLASGSGGELFF.

CDR3 nucleotides: TGTGCCAGTAGGGACAGAGAAAGCCCTGAAGCTTTCTTT. This codes for CASRDRESPEAFF. The chain carries TRBV19 and TRBJ1-1; tentative D call: TRBD1 (6 bases). V was trimmed by 6 bases and J by 6 bases, leaving 14 bases between them. The CDR3 sequence is 13 residues long. Germline V gene data show CDR1 as LNHDA and CDR2 as SQIVND (reference sequence).

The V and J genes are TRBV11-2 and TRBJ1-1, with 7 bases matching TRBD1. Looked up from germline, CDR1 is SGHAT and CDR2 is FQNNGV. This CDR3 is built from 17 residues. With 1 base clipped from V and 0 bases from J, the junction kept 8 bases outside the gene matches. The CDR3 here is CASSLVPLGQLNTEAFF. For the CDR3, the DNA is TGTGCCAGCAGCTTAGTGCCGCTGGGACAGCTGAACACTGAAGCTTTCTTT.

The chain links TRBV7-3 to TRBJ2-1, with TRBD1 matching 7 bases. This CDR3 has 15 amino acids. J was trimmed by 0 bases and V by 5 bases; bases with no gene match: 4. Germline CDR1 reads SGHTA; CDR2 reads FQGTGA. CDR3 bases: TGTGCCAGCAGCCGTGACAGGGTCTCCTACAATGAGCAGTTCTTC. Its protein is CASSRDRVSYNEQFF.

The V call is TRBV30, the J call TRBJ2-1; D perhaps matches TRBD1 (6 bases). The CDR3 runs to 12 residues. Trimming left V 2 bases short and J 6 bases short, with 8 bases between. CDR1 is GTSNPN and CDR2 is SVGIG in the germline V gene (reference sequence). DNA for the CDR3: TGTGCCTGGAGTTCGACAGGCAATGAGCAGTTCTTC. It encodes CAWSSTGNEQFF.

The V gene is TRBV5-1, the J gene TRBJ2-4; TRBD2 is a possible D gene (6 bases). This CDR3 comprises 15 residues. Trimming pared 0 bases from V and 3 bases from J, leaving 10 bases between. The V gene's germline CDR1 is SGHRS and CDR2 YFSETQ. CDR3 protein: CASSLGDLGKNIQYF. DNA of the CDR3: TGCGCCAGCAGCTTGGGGGACTTAGGCAAAAACATTCAGTACTTC.

In nucleotides, the CDR3 is TGTGCCAGCAGCCCTCGACAAGCAACTAATGAAAAACTGTTTTTT. This codes for CASSPRQATNEKLFF. The genes are TRBV9 and TRBJ1-4, with D unresolved. The CDR3 length is 15 residues. V lost 4 bases to trimming and J lost 0 bases, with 10 bases between them. Germline values: CDR1 SGDLS, CDR2 YYNGEE.

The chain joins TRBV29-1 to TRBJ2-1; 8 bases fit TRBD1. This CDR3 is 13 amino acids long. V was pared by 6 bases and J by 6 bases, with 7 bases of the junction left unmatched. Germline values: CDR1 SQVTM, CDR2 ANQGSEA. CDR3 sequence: CSVEQGAGNEQFF. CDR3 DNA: TGCAGCGTAGAGCAGGGGGCGGGCAATGAGCAGTTCTTC.

The CDR3 sequence is CAWSGQGYTEAFF. Written as DNA, the CDR3 is TGTGCCTGGTCGGGACAGGGTTACACTGAAGCTTTCTTT. The chain combines TRBV30 with TRBJ1-1; TRBD1 agrees at 9 bases. The CDR3 runs 13 residues. Unmatched junction bases numbered 4, after V lost 5 bases and J lost 3 bases. CDR1 and CDR2 (germline): GTSNPN, SVGIG (reference sequence). Based on the CDR3 plus reference TRBV30 and TRBJ1-1, the full variable domain is SQTIHQWPATLVQPVGSPLSLECTVEGTSNPNLYWYRQAAGRGLQLLFYSVGIGQISSEVPQNLSASRPQDRQFILSSKKLLLSDSGFYLCAWSGQGYTEAFFGQGTRLTVV.